The clone carrying this T cell receptor (beta chain) appeared many times. Its specificity is unknown. RNA transcripts were the template for amplifying TCR beta CDR3 regions. The HTBI primer set served for first-round RT-PCR of the TCR CDR3. In TCRdb, the multiplex PCR reads were re-called with MiXCR into one record per CDR3 protein. The sample has about 590,000 distinct CDR3 sequences; 13% to 15% are singletons. These data belong to a study of T cells in Graves' hyperthyroidism and ophthalmopathy. Looking at the study overall: At the time of initial diagnosis and before any treatment, peripheral blood was collected.

Germline V gene data show CDR1 as KGHDR and CDR2 as SFDVKD. CDR3 length: 14 residues. The V end was cut by 9 bases, the J end by 0 bases, with 13 bases between. Study-level results: Blood also contained most expanded thyroid clonotypes above 0.001. A model using 13 V-J features told ophthalmopathy apart from stable hyperthyroidism.

The origin of this receptor is a woman between 18 and 30 years old with Graves' ophthalmopathy. The chain has TRBV24-1 and TRBJ1-1; D ambiguous. Sequences were obtained from blood. The CDR3 is CATRKKGVNTEAFF. The CDR3 DNA reads as TGTGCCACCCGGAAGAAGGGAGTGAACACTGAAGCTTTCTTT.